These 7 T cell receptor beta chains originate from one sample sequenced in a study of T cell responses to AZD1222 COVID-19 vaccine. Some clones are missing from TCRdb's copy, which holds only in-frame ones; the method was immunoSEQ multiplex PCR. This table holds some 160,000 clones, roughly 92% found once. The sample consisted of peripheral blood, taken on day 0 of AZD1222 vaccination. The receptors here all came from an adult in good health.

This clone was counted a single time. This chain joins TRBV4-1 and TRBJ2-7; the D is unclear. The CDR3 spans 15 residues. Germline CDR1 is MGHRA and CDR2 is YSYEKL. Trimming stripped 0 bases from V and 3 bases from J, with 12 bases between. The CDR3 DNA is TGCGCCAGCAGCCAAGACCCCGCCAGTATCTACGAGCAGTACTTC. It encodes CASSQDPASIYEQYF.

V gene TRBV11-2 combines with J gene TRBJ1-2; no clear D. This CDR3 has 15 residues. V shed 1 base and J shed 7 bases, with 16 bases lying between them. Germline V lookup: CDR1 SGHAT, CDR2 FQNNGV. The CDR3 bases are TGTGCCAGCAGCTTAGTCTTGGGCTCCCGGGGTGGCTACACCTTC. This encodes CASSLVLGSRGGYTF.

V is TRBV4-1 and J is TRBJ1-2; D is perhaps TRBD1 (5 bases). V was pared by 1 base and J by 7 bases, with 13 bases between. This CDR3 contains 14 residues. Per the germline V gene, CDR1 is MGHRA and CDR2 is YSYEKL. For the CDR3, the DNA is TGCGCCAGCAGCCAAGTCGGAGGGGAGTCTGGCTACACCTTC. Amino acid sequence: CASSQVGGESGYTF.

V is TRBV10-2 and J is TRBJ1-1; D call uncertain. The CDR3 is made up of 16 amino acids. Trimming cost V 0 bases and J 0 bases, with 11 bases left between them. Germline-derived CDR1 and CDR2 are WSHSY and SAAADI. In DNA, the CDR3 is TGCGCCAGCAGTGAGTCCCAGCTTTTAATGAACACTGAAGCTTTCTTT. Translation gives CASSESQLLMNTEAFF.

The chain uses TRBV6-5 and TRBJ1-5; D gene ambiguous. The CDR3 contains 13 residues. Germline V lookup: CDR1 MNHEY, CDR2 SVGAGI. The V and J ends lost 4 bases and 2 bases respectively, with 6 bases between them. In DNA, the CDR3 is TGTGCCAGCAGTTTGGCGCGCAATCAGCCCCAGCATTTT. Its protein product is CASSLARNQPQHF.

The V gene is TRBV2, the J gene TRBJ2-5; either TRBD1 or TRBD2 may supply D (5 bases each). With 8 bases removed from V and 2 bases from J, the gap between germline ends came to 15 bases. The V gene's germline CDR1 is SNHLY and CDR2 FYNNEI. There are 14 residues in the CDR3. In DNA, the CDR3 is TGTGCCAGCCCCTTGTCTGGGGGTCAAGAGACCCAGTACTTC. It encodes CASPLSGGQETQYF.

J is TRBJ2-1 and V is TRBV7-3, with 11 bases that match TRBD1. The CDR3 covers 16 residues. The junction had 6 bases not matched to a gene; V was cut back by 5 bases and J by 3 bases. CDR1 SGHTA and CDR2 FQGTGA come from the germline V gene. The CDR3 is CASSPSDRGLYNEQFF. The CDR3 DNA is TGTGCCAGCAGCCCTTCGGACAGGGGGCTCTACAATGAGCAGTTCTTC.